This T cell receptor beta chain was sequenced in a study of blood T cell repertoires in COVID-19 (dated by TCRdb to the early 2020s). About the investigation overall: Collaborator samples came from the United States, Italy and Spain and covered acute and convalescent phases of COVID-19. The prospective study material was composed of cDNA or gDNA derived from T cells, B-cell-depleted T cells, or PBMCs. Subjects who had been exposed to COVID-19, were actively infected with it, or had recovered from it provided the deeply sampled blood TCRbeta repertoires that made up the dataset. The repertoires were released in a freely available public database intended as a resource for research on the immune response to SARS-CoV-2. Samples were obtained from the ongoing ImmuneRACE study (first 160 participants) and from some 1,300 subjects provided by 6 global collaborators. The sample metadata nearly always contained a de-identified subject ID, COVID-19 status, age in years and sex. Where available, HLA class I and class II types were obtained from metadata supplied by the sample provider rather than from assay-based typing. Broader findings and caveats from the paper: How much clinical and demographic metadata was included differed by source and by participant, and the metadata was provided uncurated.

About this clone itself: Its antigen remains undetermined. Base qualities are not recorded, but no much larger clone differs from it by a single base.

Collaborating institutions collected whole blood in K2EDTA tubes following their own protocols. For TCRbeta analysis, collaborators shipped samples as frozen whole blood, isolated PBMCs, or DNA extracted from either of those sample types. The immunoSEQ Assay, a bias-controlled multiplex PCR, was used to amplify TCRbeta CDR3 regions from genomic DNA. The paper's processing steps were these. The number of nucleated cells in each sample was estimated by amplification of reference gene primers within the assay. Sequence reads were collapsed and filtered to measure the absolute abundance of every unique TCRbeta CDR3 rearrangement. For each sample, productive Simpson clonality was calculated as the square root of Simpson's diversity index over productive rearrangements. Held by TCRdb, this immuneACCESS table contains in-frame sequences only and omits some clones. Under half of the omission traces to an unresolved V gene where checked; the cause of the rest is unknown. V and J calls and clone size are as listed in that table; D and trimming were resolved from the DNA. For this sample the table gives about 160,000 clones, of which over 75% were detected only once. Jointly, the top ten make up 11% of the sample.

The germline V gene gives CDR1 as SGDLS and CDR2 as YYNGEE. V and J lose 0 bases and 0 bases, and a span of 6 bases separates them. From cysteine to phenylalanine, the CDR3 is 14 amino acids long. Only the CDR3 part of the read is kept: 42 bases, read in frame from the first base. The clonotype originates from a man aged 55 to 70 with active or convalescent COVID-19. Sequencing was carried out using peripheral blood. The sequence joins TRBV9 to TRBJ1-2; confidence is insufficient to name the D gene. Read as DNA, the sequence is TGTGCCAGCAGCGTAGCTTCCGCTAACTATGGCTACACCTTC. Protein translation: CASSVASANYGYTF.